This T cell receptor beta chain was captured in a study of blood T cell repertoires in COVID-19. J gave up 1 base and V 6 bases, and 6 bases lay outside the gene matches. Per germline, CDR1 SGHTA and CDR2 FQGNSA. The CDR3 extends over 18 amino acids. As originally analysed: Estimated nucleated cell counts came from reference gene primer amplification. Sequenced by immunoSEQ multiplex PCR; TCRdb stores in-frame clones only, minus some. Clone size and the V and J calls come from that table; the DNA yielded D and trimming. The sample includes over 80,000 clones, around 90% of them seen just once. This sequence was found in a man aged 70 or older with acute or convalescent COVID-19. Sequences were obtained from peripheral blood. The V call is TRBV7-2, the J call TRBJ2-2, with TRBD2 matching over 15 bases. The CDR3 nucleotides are TGTGCCAGCAGGAGAAAGGGACTAGCGGGAGGGAACACCGGGGAGCTGTTTTTT. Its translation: CASRRKGLAGGNTGELFF.